This T cell receptor beta chain originates from a study of PD-1 blockade in classical Hodgkin lymphoma. Study details: Patients received nivolumab 3 mg/kg intravenously every 2 weeks.

With regard to this clone: Its antigen remains unidentified.

CDR3 length equals 14 residues. Germline assignment: CDR1 KGHSH and CDR2 LQKENI. V was pared by 4 bases and J by 6 bases, with 4 bases of the junction left unmatched. Study-wide findings and caveats: There remain no defined causes for the repertoire differences, which possibly reflect disease activity or prior therapy. A significant rise in TCR diversity was seen by C4D1 for CD4+ cells but not for CD8+ cells. Newly diagnosed patients and complete responders had comparable diversity at baseline.

Brentuximab vedotin exposure varied, and every patient relapsed after autologous stem cell transplantation. Sequencing used immunoSEQ multiplex PCR; TCRdb keeps in-frame clones, though not all of them. The sample holds about 36,000 clones, more than 65% seen once. The chain joins TRBV18 to TRBJ2-1, with 9 bases lining up with TRBD2. The TCR originated in a human donor with classical Hodgkin lymphoma. The sequences come from peripheral blood mononuclear cells (PBMCs), collected before the second cycle of nivolumab. For the CDR3, the DNA is TGTGCCAGCTCACTAGCGGGAGTCAGCAATGAGCAGTTCTTC. Its protein is CASSLAGVSNEQFF.